What follows are 18 T cell receptor beta chains derived from one specimen sequenced in a study of blood T cells in healthy people across ages. Alongside a J-beta primer mix, a sample-barcoded 5' primer served in a second PCR lasting roughly 6 to 11 cycles. TCRdb used MiXCR to reprocess the 5' RACE reads, holding one entry per CDR3 protein. The data contain some 800,000 distinct CDR3 sequences, more than 20% of them singletons. The data were also submitted as part of a second study, on T cells of mothers and their children.

The sequenced sample was blood. The receptors stem from a boy aged 5-17 years in good health.

The rearrangement links TRBV4-3 to TRBJ1-2; maybe TRBD1 (6 bases). CDR1 and CDR2 (germline): LGHNA, YSLEER. The CDR3 loop spans 15 amino acids. V was pared by 0 bases and J by 7 bases, with 15 bases between. The CDR3 spells CASSQEWGRGAGYTF. In nucleotides, the CDR3 is TGCGCCAGCAGCCAAGAATGGGGCAGGGGTGCTGGCTACACCTTC.

In this sample, this clonotype turned up many times. V gene TRBV7-4 combines with J gene TRBJ2-4; D is perhaps TRBD1 (6 bases). The CDR3 has 14 amino acids. V lost 6 bases and J lost 1, with 10 bases in between. CDR1 SGHVT and CDR2 SQSDAQ come from the germline V gene. CDR3 amino acids: CASSLRGAKNIQYF. CDR3 DNA: TGTGCCAGCAGTTTGAGGGGGGCCAAAAACATTCAGTACTTC.

The V call is TRBV28, the J call TRBJ2-2; TRBD1 might be the D (8 bases). Trimming cost V 7 bases and J 3 bases, with 12 bases left between them. The CDR3 runs to 14 residues. The germline CDR1 and CDR2 sequences are MDHEN and SYDVKM. CDR3 bases: TGTGCCAGCATACAGGGGGGGGACACCGGGGAGCTGTTTTTT. Encoded protein: CASIQGGDTGELFF. Based on the CDR3 plus reference TRBV28 and TRBJ2-2, the full variable domain is DVKVTQSSRYLVKRTGEKVFLECVQDMDHENMFWYRQDPGLGLRLIYFSYDVKMKEKGDIPEGYSVSREKKERFSLILESASTNQTSMYLCASIQGGDTGELFFGEGSRLTVL.

This clonotype has more than one count but fewer than ten. The rearrangement joins TRBV15 to TRBJ1-3; D may be TRBD1 (5 bases). The CDR3 has 14 residues. V lost 6 bases and J lost 0, with 9 bases in between. Looked up from germline, CDR1 is LNHNV and CDR2 is YYDKDF (reference sequence). This CDR3 is CATRRGDSGNTIYF. CDR3 nucleotide sequence: TGTGCCACCAGGAGGGGAGACTCTGGAAACACCATATATTTT.

There are a few counts of this clonotype. The rearrangement uses TRBV28 and TRBJ2-1; 8 bases match TRBD2. TRBJ2-7 matches the DNA end more closely, so the J call is doubtful. Germline V CDR1 and CDR2: MDHEN, SYDVKM. The CDR3 runs to 12 residues. For the CDR3, the DNA is TGTGCCAGCCAGCGGGAGAGCTACGAGCAGTACTTC. The encoded protein is CASQRESYEQYF.

The chain recombines TRBV20-1 with TRBJ2-5; a possible D gene is TRBD1 (7 bases). The V and J ends lost 0 bases and 7 bases respectively, with 18 bases between them. In germline, CDR1 is DFQATT, CDR2 SNEGSKA (reference sequence). The CDR3 spans 15 residues. For the CDR3, the DNA is TGCAGTGCTAGAGATGGTAGCCAGGGGGGAGTGACCCAGTACTTC. Translated: CSARDGSQGGVTQYF.

Only a few counts were recorded for this clonotype. This chain links TRBV20-1 with TRBJ2-5; D unresolved. The J call may be faulty, since TRBJ2-1 better matches the DNA end. Germline V lookup: CDR1 DFQATT, CDR2 SNEGSKA (reference sequence). The CDR3 has 13 amino acids. CDR3 amino acids: CSARESSLNEQFF. The CDR3 bases are TGCAGTGCTAGAGAGAGTTCTTTGAATGAGCAGTTCTTC.

This clonotype was seen only once. The final CDR3 position lacks the conserved phenylalanine or tryptophan, pointing to a likely read error. The rearrangement links TRBV6-6 to TRBJ2-3; D gene ambiguous. Trimming left V 5 bases short and J 6 bases short, with 9 bases between. This CDR3 spans 12 amino acids. CDR1 and CDR2 (germline): MNHNY, SVGAGI (reference sequence). CDR3 DNA sequence: TGTGCCAGCAGTCGTAGGGCGGATACGCAGTATTAT. Protein sequence: CASSRRADTQYY.

The chain joins TRBV4-2 to TRBJ2-5; 11 bases align to TRBD2. Per the germline V gene, CDR1 is LGHNA and CDR2 is YNFKEQ. The trim removed 4 bases at V and 2 bases at J, leaving 6 bases unmatched. The CDR3 has 16 amino acids. CDR3 coding DNA: TGTGCCAGCAGCCCCTCGGGACTAGCGGAACAAGAGACCCAGTACTTC. It encodes CASSPSGLAEQETQYF.

The V gene is TRBV13, the J gene TRBJ1-1; D is undetermined. The CDR3 is 14 residues long. Trimming removed 4 bases from V and 2 bases from J, with 11 bases in between. The V gene's germline CDR1 is PRHDT and CDR2 FYEKMQ (reference sequence). The CDR3 here is CASSYRTLNTEAFF. The CDR3 region has the DNA TGTGCCAGCAGCTACAGAACTTTAAACACTGAAGCTTTCTTT.

The V gene is TRBV9, the J gene TRBJ2-4, with TRBD1 identical over 7 bases. V was clipped by 4 bases and J by 7 bases; unmatched bases: 14. CDR3 size: 16 residues. Per the germline V gene, CDR1 is SGDLS and CDR2 is YYNGEE. The CDR3 is CASSPEGTGVWNIQYF. As DNA, the CDR3 is TGTGCCAGCAGCCCAGAAGGCACAGGGGTTTGGAACATTCAGTACTTC.

The chain recombines TRBV20-1 with TRBJ1-5; 7 bases agree with TRBD1. The CDR3 sequence is 14 residues long. Per the germline V gene, CDR1 is DFQATT and CDR2 is SNEGSKA (reference sequence). V lost 3 bases, J lost 1 base, and 3 bases stayed unmatched. The CDR3 region has the DNA TGCAGTGCTAGCACAGGGGTCAGCAATCAGCCCCAGCATTTT. As protein: CSASTGVSNQPQHF.

The J gene is TRBJ2-2, the V gene TRBV4-1; TRBD2 aligns across 12 bases. The CDR3 loop spans 17 amino acids. Trimming removed 6 bases from V and 1 base from J; junction bases left unmatched: 6. Germline V gene sequence: CDR1 MGHRA, CDR2 YSYEKL. The CDR3 coding sequence is TGCGCCAGCAGAGGGGGACTAGCGGGCGTGAACACCGGGGAGCTGTTTTTT. As protein: CASRGGLAGVNTGELFF.

The rearrangement uses TRBV7-2 and TRBJ2-1, with 8 bases fitting TRBD2. The CDR3 covers 14 residues. Germline assignment: CDR1 SGHTA and CDR2 FQGNSA. The junction had 2 bases not matched to a gene; V was cut back by 3 bases and J by 4 bases. The DNA of the CDR3 is TGTACCAGCAGCTTGGTAGCGGGGTACAATGAGCAGTTCTTC. Its translation is CTSSLVAGYNEQFF.

This clonotype was picked up a small number of times. The chain couples TRBV29-1 to TRBJ2-5; D may be TRBD2 (5 bases). Trimming took 6 bases from V and 5 from J, leaving 19 bases between them. Per germline, CDR1 SQVTM and CDR2 ANQGSEA. The CDR3 runs 14 residues. The CDR3 sequence: CSVIEGHRSETQYF. CDR3 sequence (DNA): TGCAGCGTGATTGAGGGCCATCGGTCTGAGACCCAGTACTTC.

This clonotype was observed a few times. This rearrangement joins TRBV7-2 to TRBJ2-7; 7 nucleotides line up with TRBD1. CDR3 length: 15 amino acids. V lost 1 base to trimming and J lost 5 bases; unmatched junction nucleotides: 8. Looked up from germline, CDR1 is SGHTA and CDR2 is FQGNSA. CDR3 sequence reads: CASSLGDSRGHEQYF. DNA of the CDR3: TGTGCCAGCAGCTTAGGGGACAGCAGGGGACACGAGCAGTACTTC.

The J gene is TRBJ2-3, the V gene TRBV6-5, with D possibly being TRBD1 (6 bases). The CDR3 is made up of 15 amino acids. Germline loops: CDR1 MNHEY, CDR2 SVGAGI. V lost 4 bases, J lost 2 bases, and 13 bases lay in between. CDR3 bases: TGTGCCAGCAGTTGGCAGGGGCTCCACACAGATACGCAGTATTTT. Its protein product is CASSWQGLHTDTQYF.

This chain uses TRBV20-1 with TRBJ1-2; maybe TRBD1 (5 bases). The CDR3 sequence is 11 residues long. Trimming took off 5 bases at V and 5 bases at J, with 9 bases between the two ends. The germline V gene encodes CDR1 DFQATT and CDR2 SNEGSKA (reference sequence). The CDR3 protein is CSAEPGYGYTF. As DNA, the CDR3 is TGCAGTGCTGAACCAGGGTATGGCTACACCTTC.